The source of this T cell receptor beta chain is a study of cytomegalovirus exposure and HLA in healthy donors. Primers: 60 Vbeta forward and 13 Jbeta reverse. Sequenced by immunoSEQ multiplex PCR; TCRdb stores in-frame clones only, minus some. The table includes more than 130,000 clones, around 73% detected once. CDR1 and CDR2 from the germline V gene are SGHDT and YYEEEE. The CDR3 loop spans 14 amino acids. V dropped 2 bases and J dropped 6 bases, with 11 bases sitting between them. This clonotype was sampled from a human donor in good health. This chain uses TRBV5-6 with TRBJ1-4; no reliable D call. Input material: PBMCs. As DNA, the CDR3 is TGTGCCAGCAGCTTTGGAGTTTTAGATGAAAAACTGTTTTTT. It encodes CASSFGVLDEKLFF.